These T cell receptor beta chains were read from a single sample in a study of T cells after posttransplantation cyclophosphamide. Profiling relied on immunoSEQ multiplex PCR, and the TCRdb table lists in-frame clones only, not all of them. The data show more than 35,000 clones, none appearing only once, with over 2% held by the ten largest. Material for sequencing was PBMCs. The receptors here all came from a man in his fifties or sixties in good health, CMV-negative, and a related stem cell transplant donor. Both conserved end residues are part of each CDR3. Fields, in order: D gene, J gene, V gene, clone size, CDR3 DNA, CDR3 protein. The D gene is left open where the match is weak. The size entry gives how often the clone was seen (once, few, many) or a class if it is expanded.

NA,TRBJ1-3,TRBV2,many,TGTGCCAGCAGTGAATTGGGGGGGGGATCGGCTGCAGGAAACACCATATATTTT,CASSELGGGSAAGNTIYF
TRBD2,TRBJ2-1,TRBV7-9,many,TGTGCCAGCAGCCGTGAAACCCTAGCGGGGTCATCCTACAATGAGCAGTTCTTC,CASSRETLAGSSYNEQFF
NA,TRBJ1-1,TRBV6-5,many,TGTGCCAGCAGTTATCGGAGTGAAGCTTTCTTT,CASSYRSEAFF
TRBD1,TRBJ1-1,TRBV5-5,many,TGTGCCAGCAGTAGGACAGGGGGCTGGACTGAAGCTTTCTTT,CASSRTGGWTEAFF
NA,TRBJ2-5,TRBV29-1,many,TGCAGCGCCCGGCGGAATTCCCAAGAGACCCAGTACTTC,CSARRNSQETQYF
TRBD2,TRBJ2-7,TRBV2,many,TGTGCCAGTCTACTAGCGGAAGTAGGCTACGAGCAGTACTTC,CASLLAEVGYEQYF
NA,TRBJ1-1,TRBV7-9,many,TGTGCCAGCAGCTTAGGGGGCTTACAGAACACTGAAGCTTTCTTT,CASSLGGLQNTEAFF
TRBD2,TRBJ2-1,TRBV6-1,many,TGTGCCAGCAGGATAGGACTAGCCGCATACAATGAGCAGTTCTTC,CASRIGLAAYNEQFF
TRBD1,TRBJ1-6,TRBV5-1,few,TGCGCCAGCAGAACAGGGGGCCAATCCTATAATTCACCCCTCCACTTT,CASRTGGQSYNSPLHF
TRBD1,TRBJ2-1,TRBV19,many,TGTGCCAGTAGTATACTTCGAGGACAGGGCTACAATGAGCAGTTCTTC,CASSILRGQGYNEQFF
TRBD1,TRBJ2-3,TRBV5-8,many,TGTGCCAGCAGCCAGGGACAGGGGGGAGGCACAGATACGCAGTATTTT,CASSQGQGGGTDTQYF
NA,TRBJ2-1,TRBV18,few,TGTGCCAGCTCGGCGGCCTTCAATGAGCAGTTCTTC,CASSAAFNEQFF
NA,TRBJ2-2,TRBV7-2,many,TGTGCCAGCACCCTACGACTAACAGTGACCGGGGAGCTGTTTTTT,CASTLRLTVTGELFF
NA,TRBJ1-1,TRBV6-1,many,TGTGCCAGCAGTGAATTGGGACGAGGGGGCACTGAAGCTTTCTTT,CASSELGRGGTEAFF
TRBD2,TRBJ2-3,TRBV7-2,few,TGTGCCAGCCACACTAGCGGGAGTACCGCGGATACGCAGTATTTT,CASHTSGSTADTQYF
NA,TRBJ1-2,TRBV20-1,many,TGCAGTGCTAGAGCCTTCTATGGCTACACCTTC,CSARAFYGYTF